This TCR beta chain is drawn from a study of blood T cell repertoires in COVID-19 (TCRdb year 2020). Regarding the complete study: Samples covering the acute and convalescent phases of COVID-19 were provided by collaborators in the United States, Italy and Spain. The material from the prospective study consisted of cDNA or gDNA derived from T cells, B-cell-depleted T cells, or PBMCs. The dataset comprised deeply sampled blood TCRbeta repertoires from subjects exposed to, actively infected with, or recovered from COVID-19. The repertoires were released in a freely available public database meant as a resource for research on the immune response to SARS-CoV-2. Samples came from the ongoing ImmuneRACE study (first 160 participants) plus 1,254 subjects from 6 global collaborators. Sample metadata almost always included a de-identified subject ID, COVID-19 status, age in years and sex. Where HLA class I and class II types were available, the types were taken from metadata supplied by the sample provider, not from assay-based typing. The study at large found these results: The amount of clinical and demographic metadata varied by source and participant and was provided uncurated.

Samples from volunteer blood donors who had recovered from COVID-19 were contributed by a second Seattle source. Whole blood was collected in K2EDTA tubes by collaborating institutions according to the institutions' own protocols. For TCRbeta analysis, collaborators shipped samples in one of three forms: frozen whole blood, isolated PBMCs, or DNA extracted from either of those sample types. From cysteine to phenylalanine, the CDR3 is 14 amino acids long. Only CDR3 DNA remains: 42 bases, in frame from the first base. The V end loses 0 bases and the J end loses 2 bases, and a stretch of 9 bases separates them. CDR1 and CDR2, looked up from the germline V gene, are SGDLS and YYNGEE. TCRbeta CDR3 regions were amplified from genomic DNA using the immunoSEQ Assay, a bias-controlled multiplex PCR. Under the source paper's analysis protocol: The number of nucleated cells in each sample was estimated by amplification of reference gene primers within the assay. To quantify the absolute abundance of each unique TCRbeta CDR3 rearrangement, sequence reads were collapsed and filtered. Productive Simpson clonality was computed per sample as the square root of Simpson's diversity index over productive rearrangements. TCRdb holds this immuneACCESS table with in-frame rearrangements only. Some clones are missing; in checked studies, unresolved V genes explain under half, and the rest has no known cause. V, J and clone size are those of that table, while D and trimming were read from the DNA. The sample profile shows 200,000 to 300,000 clones; approximately 84% of them were found once. The top ten constitute 2.5% to 3.5% of the sample.

Notes on this clone: It lacks a known antigen. No base qualities exist here, and no much larger clone lies one base off it. The sample holds other DNA sequences that translate to the same CDR3.

The clonotype comes from a woman aged 25 to 39 who had recovered from COVID-19. The chain is assembled from TRBV9 and TRBJ2-7, and possibly TRBD1, on 6 matching bases. Sequencing input: peripheral blood. The DNA sequence is as follows: TGTGCCAGCAGCGTAGCGGACAGCCCCTACGAGCAGTACTTC. It translates as CASSVADSPYEQYF.